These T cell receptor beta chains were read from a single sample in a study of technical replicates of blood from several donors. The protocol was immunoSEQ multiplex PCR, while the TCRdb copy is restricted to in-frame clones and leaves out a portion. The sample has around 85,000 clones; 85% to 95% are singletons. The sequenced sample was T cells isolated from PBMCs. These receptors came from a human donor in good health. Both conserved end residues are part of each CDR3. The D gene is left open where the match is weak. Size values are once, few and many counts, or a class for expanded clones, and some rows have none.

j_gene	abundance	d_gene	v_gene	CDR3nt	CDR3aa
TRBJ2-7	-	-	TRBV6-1	TGTGCCAGCAGTGAAACCCAGGGGACCAAATTATACGAGCAGTACTTC	CASSETQGTKLYEQYF
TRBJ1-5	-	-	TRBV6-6	TGTGCCAGCAGTTACCGACAGGAGTCTATCCAGCCCCAGCATTTT	CASSYRQESIQPQHF
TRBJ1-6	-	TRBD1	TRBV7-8	TGTGCCAGCAGCTTGGGACAGGGAGGTTCACCCCTCCACTTT	CASSLGQGGSPLHF
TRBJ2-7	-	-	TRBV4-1	TGCGCCAGCAGCCAAGACGGAGGGACAGCAATATACGAGCAGTACTTC	CASSQDGGTAIYEQYF
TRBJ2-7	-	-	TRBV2	TGTGCCAGCAGGGAAGAAACAGGCGCCAACGAGCAGTACTTC	CASREETGANEQYF
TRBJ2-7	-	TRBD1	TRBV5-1	TGCGCCAGCAGCTCTGATGGGACAGTTTACGAGCAGTACTTC	CASSSDGTVYEQYF
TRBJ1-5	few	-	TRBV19	TGTGCCAGTAGTATCCTCTCGCAGCCCCAGCATTTT	CASSILSQPQHF
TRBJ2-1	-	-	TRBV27	TGTGCCAGCAGTTTAGCCGGAGGCAATGAGCAGTTCTTC	CASSLAGGNEQFF
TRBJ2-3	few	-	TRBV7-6	TGTGCCAGCAGCCCATCGGGAATCACAGATACGCAGTATTTT	CASSPSGITDTQYF
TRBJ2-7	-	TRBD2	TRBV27	TGTGCCAGCAGTCCCCGGGGGACTAGCTACCACGAGCAGTACTTC	CASSPRGTSYHEQYF
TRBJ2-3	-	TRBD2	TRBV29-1	TGCAGCGTTGTTCCCGGGGGGGATACGCAGTATTTT	CSVVPGGDTQYF
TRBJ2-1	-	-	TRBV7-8	TGTGCCAGCAGCTTAGGGCGGGGATTCAGGGCCTACAATGAGCAGTTCTTC	CASSLGRGFRAYNEQFF
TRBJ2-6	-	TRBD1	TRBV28	TGTGCCAGCAGTTCCGGGTCAGGGGGATTTGGGGCCAACGTCCTGACTTTC	CASSSGSGGFGANVLTF
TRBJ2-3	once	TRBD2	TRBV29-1	TGCAGCGTTGAGAGGGCGGGGGACCTTTCCACAGATACGCAGTATTTT	CSVERAGDLSTDTQYF
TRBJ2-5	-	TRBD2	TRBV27	TGTGCCAGCAGGACTGCGGGGGGCCCTCAAGAGACCCAGTACTTC	CASRTAGGPQETQYF
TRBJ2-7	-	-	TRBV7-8	TGTGCCAGCAGTTATCGGGTTAGCTCCTACGAGCAGTACTTC	CASSYRVSSYEQYF
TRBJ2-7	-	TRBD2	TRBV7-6	TGTGCCAGCAGCATAACTCTACTCAATGGGGGGCGGGAGGGCTACGAGCAGTACTTC	CASSITLLNGGREGYEQYF